The rows below give T cell receptor beta chains drawn from one sample of a study of shared clonotypes between healthy human individuals. Clones were sequenced by immunoSEQ multiplex PCR, and TCRdb holds only the in-frame ones, with some missing. The sample carries some 500,000 clones, 95% to 97% recorded once. Material for sequencing was naive CD4+ T cells sorted from blood. Receptor source: a woman in her 30s in good health. The CDR3 runs from the conserved cysteine through the conserved F or W. A D gene is named only where the DNA matches it firmly. Only part of the rows carry a size: once, few, many, or a class if the clone is expanded.

V,D,size,J,DNA,CDR3
TRBV28,NA,once,TRBJ2-1,TGTGCCAGCAGTTCCCAGGACTCTGCATGGGAGCAGTTCTTC,CASSSQDSAWEQFF
TRBV12-5,NA,NA,TRBJ2-1,TGTGCTAGTGGATCCCCCAATGAGCAGTTCTTC,CASGSPNEQFF
TRBV18,TRBD1,few,TRBJ1-2,TGTGCCAGCTCACCACGTACAGGGGAGGGCTACACCTTC,CASSPRTGEGYTF
TRBV7-8,TRBD2,NA,TRBJ2-1,TGTGCCAGCAGCCGCGTAGCGGGAGACAATGAGCAGTTCTTC,CASSRVAGDNEQFF
TRBV10-3,TRBD2,once,TRBJ2-7,TGTGCCATCAGTGAGTCGTTAGCGGGGGGAAACGAGCAGTACTTC,CAISESLAGGNEQYF
TRBV5-1,TRBD2,NA,TRBJ2-1,TGCGCCAGCAGCTTATCCGGGACTAGCGGGAGTAGCCATGAGCAGTTCTTC,CASSLSGTSGSSHEQFF
TRBV4-2,TRBD2,NA,TRBJ2-5,TGTGCCAGCAGCCAAGATATTCGACTAGCGGGAGATTGGGAGACCCAGTACTTC,CASSQDIRLAGDWETQYF
TRBV5-1,NA,NA,TRBJ1-1,TGCGCCAGCAGCGTGGACAAGGGGTCCCTGAACACTGAAGCTTTCTTT,CASSVDKGSLNTEAFF
TRBV27,TRBD2,NA,TRBJ2-7,TGTGCCAGCAGTTTTTCTAGCGGGAGCTACGAGCAGTACTTC,CASSFSSGSYEQYF
TRBV6-5,NA,NA,TRBJ1-1,TGTGCCAGCAGTTACACCCCGAACACTGAAGCTTTCTTT,CASSYTPNTEAFF
TRBV2,TRBD1,NA,TRBJ1-2,TGTGCCAGCAGTCTCCAGGGGGTTAGAGGCTACACCTTC,CASSLQGVRGYTF
TRBV28,NA,NA,TRBJ2-7,TGTGCCAGCAGTTTACTCCCCTACGAGCAGTACTTC,CASSLLPYEQYF
TRBV27,TRBD2,NA,TRBJ2-7,TGTGCCGGCAGTACGACTAGCGGGAGCCGTTCCCGCTACGAGCAGTACTTC,CAGSTTSGSRSRYEQYF
TRBV10-2,TRBD2,NA,TRBJ2-7,TGCGCCAGCTTAGCGGGATTCCCCCCCTACGAGCAGTACTTC,CASLAGFPPYEQYF
TRBV5-1,NA,NA,TRBJ1-1,TGCGCCAGCAGCTTGGCCCTAAAGGGGAGCACTGAAGCTTTCTTT,CASSLALKGSTEAFF
TRBV11-2,NA,NA,TRBJ1-5,TGTGCCAGCAGCCAAGATCCCGGTAAGGGGCAGCCCCAGCATTTT,CASSQDPGKGQPQHF
TRBV11-2,NA,NA,TRBJ2-5,TGTGCCAGCACCCCTGGGCGGGGAGAAACCCAGTACTTC,CASTPGRGETQYF
TRBV5-1,TRBD1,NA,TRBJ2-2,TGCGCCAGCAGCTTGGTGGCAGGGGGCAACACCGGGGAGCTGTTTTTT,CASSLVAGGNTGELFF
TRBV7-9,TRBD1,NA,TRBJ2-1,TGTGCCAGCAGCTCACAGGGGGACGAGCAGTTCTTC,CASSSQGDEQFF
TRBV7-9,NA,NA,TRBJ2-3,TGTGCCAGCAGCTTAGGCGGCAGTACTCGCACAGATACGCAGTATTTT,CASSLGGSTRTDTQYF